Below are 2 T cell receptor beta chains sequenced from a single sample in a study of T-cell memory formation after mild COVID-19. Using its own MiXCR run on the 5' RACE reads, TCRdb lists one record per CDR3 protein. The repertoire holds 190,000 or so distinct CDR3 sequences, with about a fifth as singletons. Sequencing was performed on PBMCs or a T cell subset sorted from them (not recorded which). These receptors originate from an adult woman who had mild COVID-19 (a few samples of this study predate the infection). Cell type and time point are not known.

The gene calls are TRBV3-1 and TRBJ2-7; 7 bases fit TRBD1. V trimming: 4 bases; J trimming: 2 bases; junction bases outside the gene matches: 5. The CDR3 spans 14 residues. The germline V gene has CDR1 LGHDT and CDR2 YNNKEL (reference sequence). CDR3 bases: TGTGCCAGCAGCCGGGACAGCCGAACCTACGAGCAGTACTTC. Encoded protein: CASSRDSRTYEQYF.

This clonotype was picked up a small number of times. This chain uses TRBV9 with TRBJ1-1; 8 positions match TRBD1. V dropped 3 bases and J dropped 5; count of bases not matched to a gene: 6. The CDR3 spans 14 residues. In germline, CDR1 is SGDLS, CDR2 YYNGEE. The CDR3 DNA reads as TGTGCCAGCAGCGGAGGACAGGGCGGGACTGAAGCTTTCTTT. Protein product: CASSGGQGGTEAFF.